This T cell receptor (beta chain) came from a study of cytomegalovirus exposure and HLA in healthy donors. Broader study findings: TCR beta chains numbering more than 150 were designated cytomegalovirus-associated.

Concerning this clone: Antigen specificity is unknown.

PCR used 60 Vbeta primers and 13 Jbeta primers. Original processing notes: Later reanalysis found roughly 80 million unique TCR beta chains, about 10 million of them shared. Sequencing was performed with immunoSEQ multiplex PCR; in TCRdb, only in-frame clones are kept and a portion is missing. The DNA was the basis for D and trimming; V, J and clone size are from that table. The sample has about 160,000 clones, 87% seen once; the top ten hold more than 0.7%. This CDR3 comprises 15 residues. The junction had 7 bases not matched to a gene; V was cut back by 6 bases and J by 5 bases. The V gene's germline CDR1 is LNHDA and CDR2 SQIVND (reference sequence).

The sequence was obtained from a woman aged 25 to 39 in good health and CMV-seronegative. Sequenced input: PBMCs. J is TRBJ2-2 and V is TRBV19; the match to TRBD2 covers 9 bases. The CDR3 loop is CASSGREGRTGELFF. In DNA, the CDR3 is TGTGCCAGTAGCGGGCGGGAGGGCCGTACCGGGGAGCTGTTTTTT. Together with reference TRBV19 and TRBJ2-2, the CDR3 gives the full variable domain: DGGITQSPKYLFRKEGQNVTLSCEQNLNHDAMYWYRQDPGQGLRLIYYSQIVNDFQKGDIAEGYSVSREKKESFPLTVTSAQKNPTAFYLCASSGREGRTGELFFGEGSRLTVL.